The source of this TCR beta chain is a study of regulatory T cells in long-lasting Graves disease. Study-wide background: Newly diagnosed Graves' patients had under 3 months of antithyroid drugs.

Regarding time point: newly diagnosed GD, antithyroid drugs for less than 3 months. From RNA extracted from PBMCs, the TCR library was made. Germline V gene data show CDR1 as MNHNS and CDR2 as SASEGT. This CDR3 contains 14 residues. V lost 7 bases and J lost 4; bases outside the gene matches: 6. Assembly of TCR beta libraries relied on iRepertoire HTBI primers together with Arm-PCR of CDR3 regions. TCRdb recomputed calls from the multiplex PCR reads with MiXCR, one row per CDR3 protein. The sample holds 400,000 to 500,000 distinct CDR3 sequences, about 15% seen once. These data were likewise used in another study, on T cells in Graves' hyperthyroidism and ophthalmopathy. Per that paper: Aged 18 to 65, the patients had hyperthyroidism that was newly diagnosed and had lasted under 2 months. First-round RT-PCR targeting the TCR CDR3 was performed with the HTBI primer set.

This chain joins TRBV6-1 and TRBJ2-3; 9 bases agree with TRBD2. The input for sequencing was peripheral blood mononuclear cells (PBMCs), taken at new diagnosis, from a patient treated with antithyroid drugs. This receptor was identified in a woman between 35 and 50 years old with Graves disease. The CDR3 here is CASTLAGGADTQYF. DNA of the CDR3: TGTGCCAGCACCCTGGCGGGAGGGGCAGATACGCAGTATTTT.